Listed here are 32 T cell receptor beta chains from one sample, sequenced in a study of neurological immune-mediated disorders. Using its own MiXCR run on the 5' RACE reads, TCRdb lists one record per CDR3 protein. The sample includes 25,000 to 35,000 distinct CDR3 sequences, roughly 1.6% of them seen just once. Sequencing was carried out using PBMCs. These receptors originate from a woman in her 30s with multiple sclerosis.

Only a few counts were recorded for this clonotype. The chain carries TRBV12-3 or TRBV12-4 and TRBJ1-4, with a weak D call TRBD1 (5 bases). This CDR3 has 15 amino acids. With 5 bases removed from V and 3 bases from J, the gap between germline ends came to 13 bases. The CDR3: CASSAEPGPNEKLFF. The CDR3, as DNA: TGTGCCAGCAGTGCGGAGCCGGGGCCTAATGAAAAACTGTTTTTT.

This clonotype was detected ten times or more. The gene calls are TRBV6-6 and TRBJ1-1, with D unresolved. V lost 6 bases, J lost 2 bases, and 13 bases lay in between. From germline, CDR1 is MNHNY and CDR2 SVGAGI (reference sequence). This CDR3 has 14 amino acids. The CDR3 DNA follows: TGTGCCAGCAGAAACATTCGCAGAAACACTGAAGCTTTCTTT. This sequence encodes CASRNIRRNTEAFF.

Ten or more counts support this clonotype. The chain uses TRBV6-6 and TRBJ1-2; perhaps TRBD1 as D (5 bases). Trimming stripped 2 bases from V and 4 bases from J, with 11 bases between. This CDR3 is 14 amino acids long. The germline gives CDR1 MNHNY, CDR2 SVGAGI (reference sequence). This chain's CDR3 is CASSYRQFPYGYTF. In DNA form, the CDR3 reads TGTGCCAGCAGTTACAGACAGTTCCCCTATGGCTACACCTTC.

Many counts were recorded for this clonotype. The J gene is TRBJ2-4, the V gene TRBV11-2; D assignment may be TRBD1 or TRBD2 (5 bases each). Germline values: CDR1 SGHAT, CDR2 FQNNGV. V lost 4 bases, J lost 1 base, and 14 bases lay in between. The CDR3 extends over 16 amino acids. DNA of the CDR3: TGTGCCAGCAGCTCGGGTGGGACGGTGGCCAAAAACATTCAGTACTTC. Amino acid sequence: CASSSGGTVAKNIQYF.

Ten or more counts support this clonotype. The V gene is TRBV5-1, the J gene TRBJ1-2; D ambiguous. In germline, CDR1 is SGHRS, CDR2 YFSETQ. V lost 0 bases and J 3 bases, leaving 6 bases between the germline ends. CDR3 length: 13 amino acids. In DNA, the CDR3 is TGCGCCAGCAGCTTGGGCCAGGACTATGGCTACACCTTC. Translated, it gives CASSLGQDYGYTF.

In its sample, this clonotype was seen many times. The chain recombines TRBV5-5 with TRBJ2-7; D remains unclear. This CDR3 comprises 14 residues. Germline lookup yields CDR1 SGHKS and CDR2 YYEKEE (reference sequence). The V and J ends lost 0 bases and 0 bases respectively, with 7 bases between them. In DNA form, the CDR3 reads TGTGCCAGCAGCTTGGCCGTGGTCTCCTACGAGCAGTACTTC. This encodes CASSLAVVSYEQYF.

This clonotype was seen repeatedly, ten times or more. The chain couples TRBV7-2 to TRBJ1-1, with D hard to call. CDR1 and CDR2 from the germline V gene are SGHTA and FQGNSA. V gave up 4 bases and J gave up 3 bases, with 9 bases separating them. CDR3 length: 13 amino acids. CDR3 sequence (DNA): TGTGCCAGCAGCTCCGGACGTCACACTGAAGCTTTCTTT. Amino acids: CASSSGRHTEAFF.

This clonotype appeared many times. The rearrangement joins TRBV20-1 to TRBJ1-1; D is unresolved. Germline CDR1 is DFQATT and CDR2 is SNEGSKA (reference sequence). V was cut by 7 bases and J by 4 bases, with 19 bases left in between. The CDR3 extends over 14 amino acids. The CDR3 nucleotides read TGCAGTGGCCGAGCAGGCCTGAGGGCCACTGAAGCTTTCTTT. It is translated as CSGRAGLRATEAFF.

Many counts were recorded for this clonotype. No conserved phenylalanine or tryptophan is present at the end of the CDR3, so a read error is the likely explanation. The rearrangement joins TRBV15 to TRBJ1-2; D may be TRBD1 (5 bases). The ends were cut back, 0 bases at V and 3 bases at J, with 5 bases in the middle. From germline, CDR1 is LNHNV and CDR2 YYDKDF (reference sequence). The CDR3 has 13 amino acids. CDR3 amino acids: CATSRETDYGYTC. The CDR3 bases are TGTGCCACCAGCAGAGAGACAGACTATGGCTACACCTGC.

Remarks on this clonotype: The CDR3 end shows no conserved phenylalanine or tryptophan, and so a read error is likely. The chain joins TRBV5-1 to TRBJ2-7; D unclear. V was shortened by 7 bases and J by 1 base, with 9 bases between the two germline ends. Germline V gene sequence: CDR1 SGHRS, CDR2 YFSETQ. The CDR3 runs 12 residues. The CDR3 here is CASAAESYEQYC. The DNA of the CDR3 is TGCGCCAGCGCGGCAGAGTCCTACGAGCAGTACTGC.

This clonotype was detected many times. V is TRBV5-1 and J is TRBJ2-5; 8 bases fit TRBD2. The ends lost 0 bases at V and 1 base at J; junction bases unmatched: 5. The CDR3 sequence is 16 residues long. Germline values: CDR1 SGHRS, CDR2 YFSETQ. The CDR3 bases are TGCGCCAGCAGCTTGGTTAGCGGGGCTACCCAAGAGACCCAGTACTTC. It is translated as CASSLVSGATQETQYF. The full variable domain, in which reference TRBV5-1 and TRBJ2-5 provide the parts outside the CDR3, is KAGVTQTPRYLIKTRGQQVTLSCSPISGHRSVSWYQQTPGQGLQFLFEYFSETQRNKGNFPGRFSGRQFSNSRSEMNVSTLELGDSALYLCASSLVSGATQETQYFGPGTRLLVL.

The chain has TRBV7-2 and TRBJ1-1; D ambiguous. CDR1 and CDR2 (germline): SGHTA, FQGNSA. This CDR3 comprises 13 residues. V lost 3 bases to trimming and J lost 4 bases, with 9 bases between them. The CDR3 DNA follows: TGTGCCAGCAGCTTGGCCCGGGGCACTGAAGCTTTCTTT. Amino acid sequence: CASSLARGTEAFF.

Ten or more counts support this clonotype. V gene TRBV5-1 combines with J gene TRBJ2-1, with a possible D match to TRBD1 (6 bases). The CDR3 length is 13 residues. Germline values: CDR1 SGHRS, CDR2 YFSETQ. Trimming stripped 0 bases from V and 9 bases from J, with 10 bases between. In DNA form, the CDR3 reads TGCGCCAGCAGCTTGGCTCAGGGGAGTGAGCAGTTCTTC. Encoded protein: CASSLAQGSEQFF. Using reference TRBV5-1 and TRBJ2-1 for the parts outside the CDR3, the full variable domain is KAGVTQTPRYLIKTRGQQVTLSCSPISGHRSVSWYQQTPGQGLQFLFEYFSETQRNKGNFPGRFSGRQFSNSRSEMNVSTLELGDSALYLCASSLAQGSEQFFGPGTRLTVL.

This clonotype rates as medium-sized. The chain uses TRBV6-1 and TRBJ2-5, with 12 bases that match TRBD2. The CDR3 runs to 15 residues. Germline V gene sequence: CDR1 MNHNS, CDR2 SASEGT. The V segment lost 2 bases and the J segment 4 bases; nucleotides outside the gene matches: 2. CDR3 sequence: CASSELAGGPETQYF. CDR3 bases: TGTGCCAGCAGTGAACTAGCGGGGGGGCCAGAGACCCAGTACTTC.

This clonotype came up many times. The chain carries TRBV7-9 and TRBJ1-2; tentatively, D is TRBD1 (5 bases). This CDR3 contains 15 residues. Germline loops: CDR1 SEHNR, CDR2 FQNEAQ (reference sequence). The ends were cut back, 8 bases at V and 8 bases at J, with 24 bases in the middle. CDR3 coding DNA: TGTGCCAGCTCCAAGGGTGGGGCCTCCTTAAAGGGCTACACCTTC. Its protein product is CASSKGGASLKGYTF.

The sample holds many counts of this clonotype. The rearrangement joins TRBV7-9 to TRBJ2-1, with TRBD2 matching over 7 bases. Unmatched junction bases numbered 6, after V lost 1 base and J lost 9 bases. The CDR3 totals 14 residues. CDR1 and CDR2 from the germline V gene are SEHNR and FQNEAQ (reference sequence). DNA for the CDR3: TGTGCCAGCAGCTTAGATGGACTAGTGGGTGAGCAGTTCTTC. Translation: CASSLDGLVGEQFF. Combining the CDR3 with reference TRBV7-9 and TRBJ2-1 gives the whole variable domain DTGVSQNPRHKITKRGQNVTFRCDPISEHNRLYWYRQTLGQGPEFLTYFQNEAQLEKSRLLSDRFSAERPKGSFSTLEIQRTEQGDSAMYLCASSLDGLVGEQFFGPGTRLTVL.

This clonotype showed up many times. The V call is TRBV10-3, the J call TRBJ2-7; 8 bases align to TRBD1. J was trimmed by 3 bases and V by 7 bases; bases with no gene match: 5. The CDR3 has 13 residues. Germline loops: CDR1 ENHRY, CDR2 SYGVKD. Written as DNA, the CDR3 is TGTGCCATCACCATGGACAGGGACTACGAGCAGTACTTC. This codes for CAITMDRDYEQYF.

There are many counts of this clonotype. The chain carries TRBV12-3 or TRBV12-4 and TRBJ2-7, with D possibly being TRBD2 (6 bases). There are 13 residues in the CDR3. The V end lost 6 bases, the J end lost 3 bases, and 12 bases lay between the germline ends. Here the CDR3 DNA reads TGTGCCAGCAGGGGGACTGGCGGCTACGAGCAGTACTTC. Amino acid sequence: CASRGTGGYEQYF.

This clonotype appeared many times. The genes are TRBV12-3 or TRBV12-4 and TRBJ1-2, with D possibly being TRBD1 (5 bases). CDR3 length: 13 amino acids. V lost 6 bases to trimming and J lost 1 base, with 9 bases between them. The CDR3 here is CASRRDLNYGYTF. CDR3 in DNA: TGTGCCAGCAGACGGGACCTTAACTATGGCTACACCTTC.

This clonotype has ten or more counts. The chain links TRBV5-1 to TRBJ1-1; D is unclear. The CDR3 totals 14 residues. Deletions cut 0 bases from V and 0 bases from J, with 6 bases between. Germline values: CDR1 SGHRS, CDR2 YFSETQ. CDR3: CASSLGSLNTEAFF. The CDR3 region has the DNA TGCGCCAGCAGCTTGGGCAGCCTGAACACTGAAGCTTTCTTT.

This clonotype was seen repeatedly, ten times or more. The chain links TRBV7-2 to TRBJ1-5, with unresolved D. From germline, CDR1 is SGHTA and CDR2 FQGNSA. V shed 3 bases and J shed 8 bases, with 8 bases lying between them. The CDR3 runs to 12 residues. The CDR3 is CASSLNAEPQHF. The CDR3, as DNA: TGTGCCAGCAGCTTGAACGCGGAGCCCCAGCATTTT.

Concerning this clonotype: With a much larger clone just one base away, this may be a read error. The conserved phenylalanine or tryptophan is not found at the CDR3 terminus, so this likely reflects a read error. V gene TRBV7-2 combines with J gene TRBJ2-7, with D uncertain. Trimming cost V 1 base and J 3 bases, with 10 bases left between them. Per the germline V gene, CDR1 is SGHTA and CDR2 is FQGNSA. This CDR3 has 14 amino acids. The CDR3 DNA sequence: TGTGCCAGCAGCTTAGAGGGTACAGTCTACGAGCAGTACCTC. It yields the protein CASSLEGTVYEQYL.

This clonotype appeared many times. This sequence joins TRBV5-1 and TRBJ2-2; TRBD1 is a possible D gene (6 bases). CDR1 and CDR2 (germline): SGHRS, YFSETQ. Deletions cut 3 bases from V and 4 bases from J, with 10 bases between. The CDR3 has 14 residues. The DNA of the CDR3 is TGCGCCAGCAGCTGGGGGCGTGGCACCGGGGAGCTGTTTTTT. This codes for CASSWGRGTGELFF.

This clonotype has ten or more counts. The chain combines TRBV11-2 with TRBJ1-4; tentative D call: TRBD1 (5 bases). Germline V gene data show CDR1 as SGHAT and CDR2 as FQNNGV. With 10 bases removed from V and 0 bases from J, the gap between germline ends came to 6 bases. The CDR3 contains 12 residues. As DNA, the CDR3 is TGTGCCACCAGGGCAACTAATGAAAAACTGTTTTTT. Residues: CATRATNEKLFF.

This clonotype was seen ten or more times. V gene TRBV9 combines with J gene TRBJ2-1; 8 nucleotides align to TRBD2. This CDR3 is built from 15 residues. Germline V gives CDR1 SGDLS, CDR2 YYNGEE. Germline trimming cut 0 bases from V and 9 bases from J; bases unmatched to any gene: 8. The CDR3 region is CASSVARGGRGEQFF. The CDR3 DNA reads TGTGCCAGCAGCGTAGCACGGGGGGGCCGGGGTGAGCAGTTCTTC.

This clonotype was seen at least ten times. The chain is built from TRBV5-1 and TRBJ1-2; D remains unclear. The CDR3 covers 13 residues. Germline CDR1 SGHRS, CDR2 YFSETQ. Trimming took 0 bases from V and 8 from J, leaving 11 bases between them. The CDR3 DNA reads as TGCGCCAGCAGCTTGGCTGGGAGCAAGGGCTACACCTTC. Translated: CASSLAGSKGYTF.

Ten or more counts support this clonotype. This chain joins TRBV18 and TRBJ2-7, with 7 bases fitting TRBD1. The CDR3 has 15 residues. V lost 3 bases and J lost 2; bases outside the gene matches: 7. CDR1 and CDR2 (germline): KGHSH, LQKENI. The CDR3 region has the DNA TGTGCCAGCTCACCCCGGGGACAGAGTCCCTACGAGCAGTACTTC. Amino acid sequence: CASSPRGQSPYEQYF.

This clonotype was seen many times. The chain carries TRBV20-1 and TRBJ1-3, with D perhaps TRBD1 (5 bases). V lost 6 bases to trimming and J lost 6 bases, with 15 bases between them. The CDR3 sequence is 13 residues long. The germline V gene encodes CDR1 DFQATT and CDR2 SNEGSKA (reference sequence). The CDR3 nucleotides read TGCAGTGCCAAAGTTGCAGGGACAAACACCATATATTTT. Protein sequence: CSAKVAGTNTIYF.

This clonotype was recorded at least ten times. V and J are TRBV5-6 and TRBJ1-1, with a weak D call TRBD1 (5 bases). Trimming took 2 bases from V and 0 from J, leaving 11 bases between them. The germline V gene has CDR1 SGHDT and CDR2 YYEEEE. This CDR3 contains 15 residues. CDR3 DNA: TGTGCCAGCAGCTTTGAGGGGAGAGTGAACACTGAAGCTTTCTTT. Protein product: CASSFEGRVNTEAFF.

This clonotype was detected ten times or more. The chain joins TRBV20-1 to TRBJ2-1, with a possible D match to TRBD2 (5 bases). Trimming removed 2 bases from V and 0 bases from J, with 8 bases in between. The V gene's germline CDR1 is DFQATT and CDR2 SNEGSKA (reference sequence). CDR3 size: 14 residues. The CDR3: CSARKDFSYNEQFF. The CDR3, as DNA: TGCAGTGCTAGAAAGGACTTCTCCTACAATGAGCAGTTCTTC.

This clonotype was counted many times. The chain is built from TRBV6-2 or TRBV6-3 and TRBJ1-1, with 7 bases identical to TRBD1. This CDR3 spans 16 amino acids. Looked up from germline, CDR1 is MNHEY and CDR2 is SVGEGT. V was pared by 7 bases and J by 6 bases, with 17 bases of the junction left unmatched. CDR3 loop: CASTPLRGRGLAEAFF. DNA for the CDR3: TGTGCCAGCACCCCCCTCCGGGGGAGGGGGCTGGCTGAAGCTTTCTTT.

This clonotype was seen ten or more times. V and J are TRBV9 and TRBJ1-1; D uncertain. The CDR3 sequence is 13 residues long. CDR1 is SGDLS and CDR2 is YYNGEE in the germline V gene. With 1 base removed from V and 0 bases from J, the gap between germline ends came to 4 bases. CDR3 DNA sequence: TGTGCCAGCAGCGTACAGATGAACACTGAAGCTTTCTTT. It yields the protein CASSVQMNTEAFF.